The table lists the clone carrying this T cell receptor beta chain with many counts. Its cognate antigen is unknown. The sample originates from a study of early T cells in non-severe SARS-CoV-2 infection. General study results and limits: Using VDJdb, the matching emphasized anti-spike CD8 responses while missing private and CD4 specificities.

The germline CDR1 and CDR2 sequences are SNHLY and FYNNEI. This CDR3 has 15 residues. Trimming shortened V by 1 base and J by 2 bases, and 10 bases separated the two germline ends. Individual cDNA molecules received unique molecular identifiers during library preparation. TCRdb ran MiXCR on the 5' RACE reads and lists one entry per CDR3 protein. The sample has tens of thousands of distinct CDR3 sequences; 5.9% are singletons. The specimen was whole blood, collected at baseline. This TCR was recovered from an adult who was a healthcare worker with PCR-confirmed SARS-CoV-2 infection or an uninfected control (not recorded which). The V and J genes are TRBV2 and TRBJ2-3; D call uncertain. The CDR3, as DNA: TGTGCCAGCAGTGAAGTGGGCGGAATCACAGATACGCAGTATTTT. As protein: CASSEVGGITDTQYF. Combining the CDR3 with reference TRBV2 and TRBJ2-3 gives the whole variable domain EPEVTQTPSHQVTQMGQEVILRCVPISNHLYFYWYRQILGQKVEFLVSFYNNEISEKSEIFDDQFSVERPDGSNFTLKIRSTKLEDSAMYFCASSEVGGITDTQYFGPGTRLTVL.